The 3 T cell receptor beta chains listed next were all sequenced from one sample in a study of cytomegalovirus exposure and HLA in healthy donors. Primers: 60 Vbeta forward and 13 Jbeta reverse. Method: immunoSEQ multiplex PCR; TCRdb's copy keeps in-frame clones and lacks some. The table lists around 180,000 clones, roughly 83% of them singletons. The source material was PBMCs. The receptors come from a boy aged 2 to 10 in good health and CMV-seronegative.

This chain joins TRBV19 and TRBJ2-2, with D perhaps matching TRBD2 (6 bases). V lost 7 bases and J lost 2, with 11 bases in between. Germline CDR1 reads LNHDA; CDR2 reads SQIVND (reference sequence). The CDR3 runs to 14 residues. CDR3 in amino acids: CASKAGRNTGELFF. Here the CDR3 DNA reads TGTGCCAGTAAGGCGGGGAGAAACACCGGGGAGCTGTTTTTT.

Here the CDR3 reads CASSLDSSGNTIYF. CDR3 nucleotides: TGTGCCAGCAGCTTGGACAGTTCTGGAAACACCATATATTTT. The chain couples TRBV7-9 to TRBJ1-3, with D maybe TRBD1 (6 bases). The CDR3 spans 14 residues. The V gene's germline CDR1 is SEHNR and CDR2 FQNEAQ (reference sequence). The V end was cut by 3 bases, the J end by 1 base, with 7 bases between.

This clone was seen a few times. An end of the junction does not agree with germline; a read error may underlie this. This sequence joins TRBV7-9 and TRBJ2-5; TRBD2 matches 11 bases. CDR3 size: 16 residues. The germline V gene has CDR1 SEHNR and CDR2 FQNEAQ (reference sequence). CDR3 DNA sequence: TGTTCCAGCAGCCCCCTAGCGGGAGGTGCCGGGGAGACCCAGTACTTC. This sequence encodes CSSSPLAGGAGETQYF.